What follows is one T cell receptor (beta chain) and its context. The entry originates in a study of blood T cell repertoires in COVID-19. Across the whole study: The origin of the acute and convalescent COVID-19 samples was the United States, Italy and Spain. PBMCs, B-cell-depleted T cells, or T cells provided the cDNA or gDNA that made up the material.

After removal of 3 bases from V and 2 bases from J, the junction contained 10 bases not matched to a gene. The germline V gene has CDR1 KGHSH and CDR2 LQKENI. There are 17 residues in the CDR3. Original handling: Reference gene primer amplification in the assay estimated nucleated cell counts. Method: immunoSEQ multiplex PCR; TCRdb's copy keeps in-frame clones and lacks some. V and J calls and clone size come straight from that table; D and trimming were deduced from the DNA. The repertoire consists of about 150,000 clones, with about 80% occurring once and the leading ten covering approximately 13%.

The source of this sequence is a man in his 70s who had recovered from COVID-19. This sequence joins TRBV18 and TRBJ2-7; 10 bases align to TRBD2. The sample was peripheral blood. This CDR3 reads CASSPRLIAGGTYEQYF. The CDR3 nucleotides read TGTGCCAGCTCACCTCGCCTCATAGCGGGAGGTACCTACGAGCAGTACTTC. Variable domain in full (rest from reference TRBV18 and TRBJ2-7): NAGVMQNPRHLVRRRGQEARLRCSPMKGHSHVYWYRQLPEEGLKFMVYLQKENIIDESGMPKERFSAEFPKEGPSILRIQQVVRGDSAAYFCASSPRLIAGGTYEQYFGPGTRLTVT.